Listed below are T cell receptor beta chains from one sample, sequenced in a study of vaccination effects on CD4 cells after COVID-19. Measured with immunoSEQ multiplex PCR; TCRdb has only the in-frame clones, and not every one. This repertoire shows some 27,000 clones, around 67% found once; its top ten account for 10% to 13%. Antigens of these TCRs are unknown. Here the sequenced sample was CD4+ T cells from PBMCs cultured with HCoV-NL63 spike peptides, taken after COVID-19 vaccination. Every receptor here comes from a human donor who received a COVID-19 vaccine. The CDR3 runs from the conserved cysteine through the conserved F or W. A D gene is named only where the DNA matches it firmly. Not every row has a clone size; where given, it reads once, few, many or a size class.

size: few
V: TRBV30
D: .
J: TRBJ1-2
DNA: TGTGCCTGGAGCGTGGGCTATGGCTACACCTTC
CDR3: CAWSVGYGYTF

size: .
V: TRBV27
D: .
J: TRBJ1-2
DNA: TGTGCCAGCAGTCGGGACCCAAAGGGAGGCTACACCTTC
CDR3: CASSRDPKGGYTF

size: .
V: TRBV19
D: TRBD1
J: TRBJ1-2
DNA: TGTGCCAGTAGTCGGACAGGGTTCTATGGCTACACCTTC
CDR3: CASSRTGFYGYTF

size: .
V: TRBV10-2
D: .
J: TRBJ1-2
DNA: TGCGCCAGCAGTCTCGAGCCGGTCAACTATGGCTACACCTTC
CDR3: CASSLEPVNYGYTF

size: .
V: TRBV2
D: .
J: TRBJ1-2
DNA: TGTGCCAGCAGAGAGGACGGCTCCTATGGCTACACCTTC
CDR3: CASREDGSYGYTF

size: .
V: TRBV4-1
D: .
J: TRBJ1-5
DNA: TGCGCCAGCAGACCCCGCAGTAGCAATCAGCCCCAGCATTTT
CDR3: CASRPRSSNQPQHF

size: once
V: TRBV7-9
D: .
J: TRBJ1-2
DNA: TGTGCCAGCAGCAGGGGACAAGCTAACTATGGCTACACCTTC
CDR3: CASSRGQANYGYTF

size: medium-sized
V: TRBV18
D: TRBD2
J: TRBJ2-1
DNA: TGTGCCAGCTCACCGTATTCTAGCGGGAGGAATAATGAGCAGTTCTTC
CDR3: CASSPYSSGRNNEQFF

size: few
V: TRBV7-9
D: .
J: TRBJ2-5
DNA: TGTGCCAGCAGCTTAGGTGACATGGGGGAGACCCAGTACTTC
CDR3: CASSLGDMGETQYF

size: .
V: TRBV7-6
D: TRBD1
J: TRBJ1-1
DNA: TGTGCCAGCAGCTTAGTAGGGACAGGGGACCGAAACACTGAAGCTTTCTTT
CDR3: CASSLVGTGDRNTEAFF

size: .
V: TRBV19
D: .
J: TRBJ1-2
DNA: TGTGCCAGTAGTACAACCCCTGAAGGCTATGGCTACACCTTC
CDR3: CASSTTPEGYGYTF

size: .
V: TRBV19
D: .
J: TRBJ2-7
DNA: TGTGCCAGTACCACCCGGGACTCCGATGGGGCATACGAGCAGTACTTC
CDR3: CASTTRDSDGAYEQYF

size: .
V: TRBV19
D: TRBD1
J: TRBJ1-5
DNA: TGTGCCAGTACCGTACAGGGGGCGGCGGGTCAGCCCCAGCATTTT
CDR3: CASTVQGAAGQPQHF

size: .
V: TRBV6-1
D: .
J: TRBJ1-1
DNA: TGTGCCAGCAGTGAGAGGCCCCAAGGGGGTGAAGCTTTCTTT
CDR3: CASSERPQGGEAFF

size: once
V: TRBV19
D: .
J: TRBJ2-1
DNA: TGTGCCAGTAGTATAGTAGGCGCCTCGAGGGAGTTCTTC
CDR3: CASSIVGASREFF

size: once
V: TRBV11-3
D: TRBD1
J: TRBJ2-2
DNA: TGTGCCAGCAGCTTAGCTCAGGGGGCCGGGAACACCGGGGAGCTGTTTTTT
CDR3: CASSLAQGAGNTGELFF

size: .
V: TRBV5-8
D: TRBD1
J: TRBJ1-5
DNA: TGTGCCAGCAGCCCGTGGACAGGAGGCAATCAGCCCCAGCATTTT
CDR3: CASSPWTGGNQPQHF

size: .
V: TRBV6-4
D: .
J: TRBJ1-5
DNA: TGTGCCAGCAGTGACCGCGGCAGAGTAGAGCAGCCCCAGCATTTT
CDR3: CASSDRGRVEQPQHF

size: once
V: TRBV2
D: .
J: TRBJ2-5
DNA: TGTGCCAGCAGTGAGATTAGCGGTGGGGAGACCCAGTACTTC
CDR3: CASSEISGGETQYF

size: .
V: TRBV6-5
D: .
J: TRBJ2-7
DNA: TGTGCCAGCAGTTACTCCGCGGGGTTCAGCTCCTACGAGCAGTACTTC
CDR3: CASSYSAGFSSYEQYF

size: .
V: TRBV2
D: .
J: TRBJ2-7
DNA: TGTGCCAGCAGTGTTGGGGGGAAGGACTACGAGCAGTACTTC
CDR3: CASSVGGKDYEQYF

size: few
V: TRBV4-1
D: .
J: TRBJ1-5
DNA: TGCGCCAGCAGCCAAGCAGGGGATCAGCCCCAGCATTTT
CDR3: CASSQAGDQPQHF

size: few
V: TRBV27
D: TRBD2
J: TRBJ2-7
DNA: TGTGCCAGCAGGCTTAGAGGGGGGGCGAGCGAGCGGGAGGGCCGCTACGAGCAGTACTTC
CDR3: CASRLRGGASEREGRYEQYF

size: .
V: TRBV15
D: TRBD2
J: TRBJ2-5
DNA: TGTGCCACCTCCGGCCGGGGGGGCAGAGAGACCCAGTACTTC
CDR3: CATSGRGGRETQYF

size: .
V: TRBV19
D: TRBD1
J: TRBJ2-3
DNA: TGTGCCAGTAGGCCGACAGGGTCCCCCGCGACGCAGTATTTT
CDR3: CASRPTGSPATQYF

size: .
V: TRBV5-1
D: .
J: TRBJ1-5
DNA: TGCGCCAGCAGCTTGGGCGTGGGGCTCAATCAGCCCCAGCATTTT
CDR3: CASSLGVGLNQPQHF

size: once
V: TRBV5-5
D: .
J: TRBJ2-3
DNA: TGTGCCAGCAGCGTCGGACAGTCTTTTATCACAGATACGCAGTATTTT
CDR3: CASSVGQSFITDTQYF

size: .
V: TRBV3-1/TRBV3-2
D: TRBD2
J: TRBJ2-3
DNA: TGTGCCAGCAGCCACAGCGGGAGGGCCCCAGATACGCAGTATTTT
CDR3: CASSHSGRAPDTQYF

size: .
V: TRBV6-5
D: .
J: TRBJ2-1
DNA: TGTGCCAGCAGCGATCAATTAGGGAGCCAGCAGTTCTTC
CDR3: CASSDQLGSQQFF

size: .
V: TRBV6-6
D: .
J: TRBJ1-3
DNA: TGTGCCAGCAGTCACAGGGCCTCTGGAAACACCATATATTTT
CDR3: CASSHRASGNTIYF

size: .
V: TRBV5-1
D: .
J: TRBJ2-4
DNA: TGCGCCAGCAGCTTGGGACCGGAAAACATTCAGTACTTC
CDR3: CASSLGPENIQYF

size: .
V: TRBV5-5
D: .
J: TRBJ1-5
DNA: TGTGCCAGCAGCCGATACAGGGCTCAGCCCCAGCATTTT
CDR3: CASSRYRAQPQHF

size: medium-sized
V: TRBV5-6
D: .
J: TRBJ1-1
DNA: TGTGCCAGCAGCTTGGGACTTGTGAAGAACACTGAAGCTTTCTTT
CDR3: CASSLGLVKNTEAFF

size: .
V: TRBV5-1
D: TRBD2
J: TRBJ2-5
DNA: TGCGCCAGCTCTCGGGGGGACCAAGAGACCCAGTACTTC
CDR3: CASSRGDQETQYF

size: .
V: TRBV20-1
D: .
J: TRBJ2-2
DNA: TGCAGTGCTAGTAAAAGAGGACTCGCGAACACCGGGGAGCTGTTTTTT
CDR3: CSASKRGLANTGELFF

size: .
V: TRBV27
D: .
J: TRBJ1-1
DNA: TGTGCCAGCAGTTTCGGGAGAGACACTGAAGCTTTCTTT
CDR3: CASSFGRDTEAFF

size: once
V: TRBV4-2
D: .
J: TRBJ2-5
DNA: TGTGCCAGCAGCCAAGATCCTTACCAAGAGACCCAGTACTTC
CDR3: CASSQDPYQETQYF

size: .
V: TRBV9
D: TRBD1
J: TRBJ2-3
DNA: TGTGCCAGCAGCCCCCGGACAGGGAGGACAGATACGCAGTATTTT
CDR3: CASSPRTGRTDTQYF

size: .
V: TRBV2
D: TRBD1
J: TRBJ2-7
DNA: TGTGCCAGCACCTCGGACAGGTCCTACGAGCAGTACTTC
CDR3: CASTSDRSYEQYF

size: .
V: TRBV12-3/TRBV12-4
D: .
J: TRBJ1-6
DNA: TGTGCCAGCAGTTTTCGGGTGGACTCACCCCTCCACTTT
CDR3: CASSFRVDSPLHF

size: once
V: TRBV7-7
D: .
J: TRBJ2-5
DNA: TGTGCCAGCAGTTCGGGCCGTTCGTGGCAAGAGACCCAGTACTTC
CDR3: CASSSGRSWQETQYF

size: .
V: TRBV19
D: .
J: TRBJ2-3
DNA: TGTGCCAGTAGTCCGGGGACCCTAGGGGACCCAGATACGCAGTATTTT
CDR3: CASSPGTLGDPDTQYF

size: once
V: TRBV5-4
D: .
J: TRBJ2-7
DNA: TGTGCCAGCAGCTTGGGGCAGGGGTTTGCTGGATACGAGCAGTACTTC
CDR3: CASSLGQGFAGYEQYF

size: .
V: TRBV20-1
D: .
J: TRBJ1-2
DNA: TGCAGTGCTAGTCAGATGATGGGGACCTATGGCTACACCTTC
CDR3: CSASQMMGTYGYTF

size: .
V: TRBV6-7
D: .
J: TRBJ1-3
DNA: TGTGCCAGCAGCCCTGATCTTGCGCCACGGTCTGGAAACACCATATATTTT
CDR3: CASSPDLAPRSGNTIYF

size: .
V: TRBV4-2
D: .
J: TRBJ1-4
DNA: TGTGCCAGCAGCCAAGGGCTTTCCGAAAAACTGTTTTTT
CDR3: CASSQGLSEKLFF

size: .
V: TRBV28
D: TRBD1
J: TRBJ1-5
DNA: TGTGCCAGCAGGTCGACGGGGACAGGGGGGAATCAGCCCCAGCATTTT
CDR3: CASRSTGTGGNQPQHF

size: .
V: TRBV6-5
D: TRBD1
J: TRBJ1-4
DNA: TGTGCCAGCAATTTGGACAGGGGGCGTGAAAAACTGTTTTTT
CDR3: CASNLDRGREKLFF

size: .
V: TRBV2
D: .
J: TRBJ1-5
DNA: TGTGCCAGCACCCCGGACAGTCTCAATCAGCCCCAGCATTTT
CDR3: CASTPDSLNQPQHF

size: .
V: TRBV5-1
D: .
J: TRBJ2-3
DNA: TGCGCCAGCAGCTTGGTGCCCTCCACAGATACGCAGTATTTT
CDR3: CASSLVPSTDTQYF

size: few
V: TRBV6-5
D: TRBD1
J: TRBJ1-4
DNA: TGTGCCAGCAGGCCCGGGACAGGCTATGAAAAACTGTTTTTT
CDR3: CASRPGTGYEKLFF

size: .
V: TRBV18
D: TRBD2
J: TRBJ2-2
DNA: TGTGCCAGCTCACTCCGGACTAGTGGGTCCAACGGGGAGCTGTTTTTT
CDR3: CASSLRTSGSNGELFF

size: .
V: TRBV19
D: TRBD1
J: TRBJ1-5
DNA: TGTGCCAGTAGTACTCAGACAGGGTCCAATCAGCCCCAGCATTTT
CDR3: CASSTQTGSNQPQHF

size: .
V: TRBV11-2
D: TRBD2
J: TRBJ2-5
DNA: TGTGCCAGCAGCCTAAACGGCGCTAGCGGGATGTTAGGAGAGACCCAGTACTTC
CDR3: CASSLNGASGMLGETQYF

size: .
V: TRBV30
D: .
J: TRBJ1-5
DNA: TGTGCCTGGGGGGCCCCTGACAGGCGAGATCAGCCCCAGCATTTT
CDR3: CAWGAPDRRDQPQHF

size: .
V: TRBV20-1
D: .
J: TRBJ2-7
DNA: TGCAGTGCTAGCCGGTCCTCCGAGCAGTACTTC
CDR3: CSASRSSEQYF

size: .
V: TRBV3-1/TRBV3-2
D: TRBD1
J: TRBJ2-2
DNA: TGTGCCAGCAGCCAAGATGGGGGACAGGGAGCCGGGGAGCTGTTTTTT
CDR3: CASSQDGGQGAGELFF

size: .
V: TRBV6-5
D: .
J: TRBJ1-6
DNA: TGTGCCAGCAGCTTTGGACGGACAGAAAATTCACCCCTCCACTTT
CDR3: CASSFGRTENSPLHF

size: .
V: TRBV5-1
D: TRBD2
J: TRBJ2-5
DNA: TGCGCCAGCAGCTCGCACCTCGGGGGGGGAGAGACCCAGTACTTC
CDR3: CASSSHLGGGETQYF